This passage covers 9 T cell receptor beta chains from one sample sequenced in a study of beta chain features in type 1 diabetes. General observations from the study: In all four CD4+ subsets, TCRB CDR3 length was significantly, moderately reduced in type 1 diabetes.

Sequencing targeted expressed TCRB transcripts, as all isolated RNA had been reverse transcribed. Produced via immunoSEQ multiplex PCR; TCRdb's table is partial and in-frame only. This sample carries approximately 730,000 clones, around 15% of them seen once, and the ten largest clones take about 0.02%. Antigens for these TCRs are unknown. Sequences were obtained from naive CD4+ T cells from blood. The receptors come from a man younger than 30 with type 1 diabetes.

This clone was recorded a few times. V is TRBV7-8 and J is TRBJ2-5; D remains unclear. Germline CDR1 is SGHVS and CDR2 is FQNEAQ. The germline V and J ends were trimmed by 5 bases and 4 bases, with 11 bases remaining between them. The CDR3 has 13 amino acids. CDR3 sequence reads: CASSIGNRETQYF. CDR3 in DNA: TGTGCCAGCAGCATAGGGAATCGAGAGACCCAGTACTTC.

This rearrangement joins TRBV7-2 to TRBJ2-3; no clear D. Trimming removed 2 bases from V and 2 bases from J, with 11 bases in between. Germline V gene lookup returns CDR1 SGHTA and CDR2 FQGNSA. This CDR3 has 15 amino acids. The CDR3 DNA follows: TGTGCCAGCAGCTTATGGAACAGCAACACAGATACGCAGTATTTT. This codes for CASSLWNSNTDTQYF.

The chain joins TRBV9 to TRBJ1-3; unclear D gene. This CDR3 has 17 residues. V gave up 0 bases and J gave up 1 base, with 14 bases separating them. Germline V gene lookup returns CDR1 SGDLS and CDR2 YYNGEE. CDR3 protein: CASSVGSGLLSGNTIYF. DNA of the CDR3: TGTGCCAGCAGCGTAGGAAGCGGCCTCCTTTCTGGAAACACCATATATTTT.

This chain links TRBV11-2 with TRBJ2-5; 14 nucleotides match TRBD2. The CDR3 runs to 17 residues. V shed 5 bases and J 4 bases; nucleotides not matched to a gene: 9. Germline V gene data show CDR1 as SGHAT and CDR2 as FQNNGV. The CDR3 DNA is TGTGCCAGCAGCCGCAGGCCGGGACTAGCGGGGGTAGAGACCCAGTACTTC. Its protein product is CASSRRPGLAGVETQYF.

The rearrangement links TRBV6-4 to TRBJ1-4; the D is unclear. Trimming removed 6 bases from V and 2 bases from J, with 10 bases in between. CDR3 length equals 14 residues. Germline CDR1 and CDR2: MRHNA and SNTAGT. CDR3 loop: CASRKDVTNEKLFF. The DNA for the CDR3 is TGTGCCAGCAGAAAGGACGTGACTAATGAAAAACTGTTTTTT.

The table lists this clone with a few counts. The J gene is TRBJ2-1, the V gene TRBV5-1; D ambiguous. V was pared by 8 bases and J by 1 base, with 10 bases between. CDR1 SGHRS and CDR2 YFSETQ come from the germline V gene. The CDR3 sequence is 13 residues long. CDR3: CASGSASYNEQFF. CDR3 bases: TGCGCCAGTGGTTCAGCTTCCTACAATGAGCAGTTCTTC. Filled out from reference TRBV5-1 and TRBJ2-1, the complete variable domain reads KAGVTQTPRYLIKTRGQQVTLSCSPISGHRSVSWYQQTPGQGLQFLFEYFSETQRNKGNFPGRFSGRQFSNSRSEMNVSTLELGDSALYLCASGSASYNEQFFGPGTRLTVL.

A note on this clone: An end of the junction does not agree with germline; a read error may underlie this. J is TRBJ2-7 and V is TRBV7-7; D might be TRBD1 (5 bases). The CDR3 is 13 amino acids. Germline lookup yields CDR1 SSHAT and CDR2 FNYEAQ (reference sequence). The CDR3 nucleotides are TGTGCTAGCAGCCTCCTTAGGGGTTACGAGCAGTACTTC. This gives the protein CASSLLRGYEQYF.

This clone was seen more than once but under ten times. Written as DNA, the CDR3 is TGTGCCAGCAGCTTCCGACCTGCTGCCGGGCAGAACACTGAAGCTTTCTTT. It translates to CASSFRPAAGQNTEAFF. The V gene is TRBV7-9, the J gene TRBJ1-1, with D unclear. The CDR3 is 17 amino acids. CDR1 and CDR2 (germline): SEHNR, FQNEAQ (reference sequence). The germline V and J ends were trimmed by 3 bases and 1 base, with 18 bases remaining between them.

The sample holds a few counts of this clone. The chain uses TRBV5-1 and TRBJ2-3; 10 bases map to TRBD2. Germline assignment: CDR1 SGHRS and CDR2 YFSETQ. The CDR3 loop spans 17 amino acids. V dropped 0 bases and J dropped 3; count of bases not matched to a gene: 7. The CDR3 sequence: CASSLASGGAWTDTQYF. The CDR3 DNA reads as TGCGCCAGCAGCTTGGCCAGCGGGGGGGCATGGACAGATACGCAGTATTTT.